One sample yielded the 27 T cell receptor beta chains listed below, sequenced in a study of PD-L1 blockade in urothelial cancer. Here immunoSEQ multiplex PCR was the method, and the copy in TCRdb shows in-frame clones only, minus some. The data show approximately 100,000 clones, roughly 88% seen once. This sample comprised PBMCs, obtained around atezolizumab (anti-PD-L1) treatment. The origin of the receptors is a man aged 45-65 years with urothelial cancer.

The rearrangement links TRBV7-9 to TRBJ2-1; 7 nucleotides match TRBD2. The CDR3 is 16 residues long. V lost 2 bases and J lost 2; bases outside the gene matches: 6. Germline CDR1 SEHNR, CDR2 FQNEAQ (reference sequence). This CDR3 is CASSLSGGGTYNEQFF. The CDR3 nucleotides read TGTGCCAGCAGCTTATCCGGGGGAGGGACCTACAATGAGCAGTTCTTC. Full variable domain (outside the CDR3, taken from reference TRBV7-9 and TRBJ2-1): DTGVSQNPRHKITKRGQNVTFRCDPISEHNRLYWYRQTLGQGPEFLTYFQNEAQLEKSRLLSDRFSAERPKGSFSTLEIQRTEQGDSAMYLCASSLSGGGTYNEQFFGPGTRLTVL.

In this sample, this clone turned up once. The CDR3 DNA follows: TGTGCCAGCAGCTTTCGTCGGGACAGGGGCAACGAGCAGTACTTC. Its protein is CASSFRRDRGNEQYF. This rearrangement joins TRBV7-9 to TRBJ2-7; 10 positions agree with TRBD1. The CDR3 loop spans 15 amino acids. Germline assignment: CDR1 SEHNR and CDR2 FQNEAQ (reference sequence). V trimming: 3 bases; J trimming: 5 bases; junction bases outside the gene matches: 7.

This chain joins TRBV5-1 and TRBJ1-5, with D possibly matching TRBD1 (5 bases). Per germline, CDR1 SGHRS and CDR2 YFSETQ. Trimming removed 6 bases from V and 4 bases from J, with 11 bases in between. CDR3 length: 13 amino acids. The CDR3 region has the DNA TGCGCCAGCACGGAGGGACCGAATCAGCCCCAGCATTTT. Amino acid sequence: CASTEGPNQPQHF.

The chain is built from TRBV19 and TRBJ1-5; 9 positions match TRBD1. Germline V gene data show CDR1 as LNHDA and CDR2 as SQIVND (reference sequence). The V gene end was trimmed by 6 bases and the J gene end by 5 bases; junction bases not matched to a gene: 5. CDR3 size: 14 residues. CDR3 sequence: CASSTGTGHQPQHF. For the CDR3, the DNA is TGTGCCAGTAGCACCGGGACAGGGCATCAGCCCCAGCATTTT.

This chain links TRBV30 with TRBJ1-6; 7 bases agree with TRBD1. The CDR3 loop spans 15 amino acids. CDR1 is GTSNPN and CDR2 is SVGIG in the germline V gene (reference sequence). V trimming: 2 bases; J trimming: 5 bases; junction bases outside the gene matches: 6. The CDR3 region is CAWSRTQGDNSPLHF. Written as DNA, the CDR3 is TGTGCCTGGAGTCGAACTCAGGGGGATAATTCACCCCTCCACTTT.

This chain uses TRBV9 with TRBJ2-7; 15 nucleotides align to TRBD2. From germline, CDR1 is SGDLS and CDR2 YYNGEE. The CDR3 runs to 17 residues. V lost 4 bases to trimming and J lost 5 bases; unmatched junction nucleotides: 10. The CDR3 DNA sequence: TGTGCCAGCAGCAGGACTAGCGGGAGGGCCTTTTCTAACGAGCAGTACTTC. As protein: CASSRTSGRAFSNEQYF.

The chain recombines TRBV15 with TRBJ2-3, with D uncertain. V lost 5 bases, J lost 2 bases, and 5 bases lay in between. The germline V gene encodes CDR1 LNHNV and CDR2 YYDKDF (reference sequence). The CDR3 length is 12 residues. As DNA, the CDR3 is TGTGCCACCAGCCTAATCACAGATACGCAGTATTTT. Protein sequence: CATSLITDTQYF.

This chain uses TRBV5-1 with TRBJ2-2; 8 bases are shared with TRBD1. Germline V gene data show CDR1 as SGHRS and CDR2 as YFSETQ. This CDR3 region has 14 residues. With V trimmed by 4 bases and J by 3 bases, 2 bases remained unmatched. CDR3 region: CASSRTGYTGELFF. The CDR3 DNA sequence: TGCGCCAGCAGCAGGACAGGGTACACCGGGGAGCTGTTTTTT.

This chain uses TRBV7-3 with TRBJ2-1; the match to TRBD1 covers 9 bases. V dropped 7 bases and J dropped 5; count of bases not matched to a gene: 12. The germline V gene encodes CDR1 SGHTA and CDR2 FQGTGA. The CDR3 consists of 16 residues. The DNA of the CDR3 is TGTGCCAGCACCCAGGGTGGTGGGACAGGGAACAATGAGCAGTTCTTC. This gives the protein CASTQGGGTGNNEQFF. Complete variable domain (other parts from reference TRBV7-3 and TRBJ2-1): GAGVSQTPSNKVTEKGKYVELRCDPISGHTALYWYRQSLGQGPEFLIYFQGTGAADDSGLPNDRFFAVRPEGSVSTLKIQRTERGDSAVYLCASTQGGGTGNNEQFFGPGTRLTVL.

The V call is TRBV10-3, the J call TRBJ2-4; 9 nucleotides agree with TRBD1. V dropped 6 bases and J dropped 3; count of bases not matched to a gene: 6. CDR1 ENHRY and CDR2 SYGVKD come from the germline V gene. This CDR3 is built from 15 residues. CDR3 DNA sequence: TGTGCCATCAGCGATACGGGACAGGGCAAAAACATTCAGTACTTC. Translating it yields CAISDTGQGKNIQYF.

Only one count was recorded for this clone. The V call is TRBV6-1, the J call TRBJ1-4; D possibly corresponds to TRBD1 (6 bases). Trimming shortened V by 6 bases and J by 0 bases, and 11 bases separated the two germline ends. Per germline, CDR1 MNHNS and CDR2 SASEGT. The CDR3 totals 15 residues. The CDR3 DNA reads TGTGCCAGCAGGGGGGGGGCGGCAACTAATGAAAAACTGTTTTTT. This gives the protein CASRGGAATNEKLFF.

In regard to this clone: Other DNA variants within this sample encode the same CDR3. V usage is TRBV6-6 and J usage is TRBJ1-4; the D is unclear. Trimming removed 0 bases at V and 3 bases at J, with 8 bases between. CDR3 size: 15 residues. Germline loops: CDR1 MNHNY, CDR2 SVGAGI (reference sequence). The DNA of the CDR3 is TGTGCCAGCAGTTACTCTGGGCAGTCTAATGAAAAACTGTTTTTT. Its protein is CASSYSGQSNEKLFF.

This clone showed up just once. The chain uses TRBV5-1 and TRBJ1-5, with TRBD1 identical over 11 bases. Germline V CDR1 and CDR2: SGHRS, YFSETQ. V was clipped by 4 bases and J by 6 bases; unmatched bases: 6. The CDR3 contains 15 residues. The CDR3: CASSPGQGASQPQHF. CDR3 in DNA: TGCGCCAGCAGCCCAGGACAGGGGGCAAGTCAGCCCCAGCATTTT.

The J gene is TRBJ1-1, the V gene TRBV5-1; a weak D match, TRBD1 (5 bases). CDR3 size: 15 residues. Germline V gene lookup returns CDR1 SGHRS and CDR2 YFSETQ. Trimming shortened V by 5 bases and J by 4 bases, and 18 bases separated the two germline ends. CDR3 residues: CASRGGGPPLTEAFF. CDR3 DNA: TGCGCCAGCAGGGGGGGAGGGCCTCCCCTCACTGAAGCTTTCTTT.

V is TRBV2 and J is TRBJ1-1; 7 bases map to TRBD1. J was trimmed by 7 bases and V by 8 bases; bases with no gene match: 10. Germline V gene sequence: CDR1 SNHLY, CDR2 FYNNEI. There are 13 residues in the CDR3. The CDR3 bases are TGTGCCAGCCTCCCCTGGACAGGCTATGAAGCTTTCTTT. Protein product: CASLPWTGYEAFF.

The V gene is TRBV5-1, the J gene TRBJ1-1, with TRBD1 identical over 7 bases. This CDR3 contains 12 residues. Germline lookup yields CDR1 SGHRS and CDR2 YFSETQ. V gave up 4 bases and J gave up 8 bases; unmatched junction bases: 5. The CDR3 nucleotides are TGCGCCAGCAGCGAAGGGGGCTCGGAAGCTTTCTTT. Translating it yields CASSEGGSEAFF.

The J gene is TRBJ1-2, the V gene TRBV14; 7 bases align to TRBD1. Germline V gene data show CDR1 as SGHDN and CDR2 as FVKESK. The CDR3 consists of 14 residues. V trimming: 3 bases; J trimming: 6 bases; junction bases outside the gene matches: 7. The CDR3 sequence is CASSHQVGTDGYTF. The CDR3 nucleotides are TGTGCCAGCAGCCACCAGGTCGGGACAGATGGCTACACCTTC.

The rearrangement uses TRBV7-2 and TRBJ2-7; 11 nucleotides agree with TRBD1. The junction had 4 bases not matched to a gene; V was cut back by 4 bases and J by 5 bases. This CDR3 is built from 14 residues. Germline lookup yields CDR1 SGHTA and CDR2 FQGNSA. The CDR3 nucleotides are TGTGCCAGCAGCTCCCGGACAGGGGGCGACGAGCAGTACTTC. Translating it yields CASSSRTGGDEQYF.

The chain employs TRBV4-1 and TRBJ2-7; D is unclear. The V end lost 3 bases, the J end lost 0 bases, and 9 bases lay between the germline ends. CDR3 length: 14 residues. Per the germline V gene, CDR1 is MGHRA and CDR2 is YSYEKL. The CDR3 protein is CASSQRQSSYEQYF. DNA for the CDR3: TGCGCCAGCAGCCAGCGACAAAGCTCCTACGAGCAGTACTTC.

The rearrangement uses TRBV28 and TRBJ2-3, with TRBD1 matching over 8 bases. Germline CDR1 MDHEN, CDR2 SYDVKM. The CDR3 spans 16 residues. Trimming cost V 6 bases and J 0 bases; bases outside gene matches: 8. In nucleotides, the CDR3 is TGTGCCAGCAGAGTACGGGACAGGCCTAGCACAGATACGCAGTATTTT. Its protein product is CASRVRDRPSTDTQYF.

The rearrangement joins TRBV11-2 to TRBJ2-3, with D unclear. V lost 3 bases, J lost 5 bases, and 6 bases lay in between. This CDR3 has 12 amino acids. The germline V gene encodes CDR1 SGHAT and CDR2 FQNNGV. The CDR3 protein is CASSFRGDTQYF. CDR3 DNA sequence: TGTGCCAGCAGCTTCCGCGGAGATACGCAGTATTTT.

This chain uses TRBV5-6 with TRBJ1-2; TRBD1 agrees at 9 bases. This CDR3 spans 14 amino acids. With V trimmed by 1 base and J by 6 bases, 4 bases remained unmatched. Germline V gene sequence: CDR1 SGHDT, CDR2 YYEEEE. Written as DNA, the CDR3 is TGTGCCAGCAGCTTGAGGGACAGGGATAATGGCTACACCTTC. Amino acid sequence: CASSLRDRDNGYTF.

In this sample, this clone turned up a few times. V usage is TRBV18 and J usage is TRBJ1-1; 8 positions agree with TRBD1. This CDR3 contains 13 residues. V shed 3 bases, J shed 3 bases, and the junction held 0 bases outside the gene matches. The germline gives CDR1 KGHSH, CDR2 LQKENI. In DNA form, the CDR3 reads TGTGCCAGCTCACCGACAGGGGACACTGAAGCTTTCTTT. Protein: CASSPTGDTEAFF.

The rearrangement uses TRBV9 and TRBJ2-5; perhaps TRBD1 as D (6 bases). Germline V gene lookup returns CDR1 SGDLS and CDR2 YYNGEE. The CDR3 sequence is 14 residues long. V lost 3 bases, J lost 5 bases, and 14 bases lay in between. The CDR3 region has the DNA TGTGCCAGCAGCGAGCTTGGGGGCCTTGAGACCCAGTACTTC. It yields the protein CASSELGGLETQYF.

This rearrangement joins TRBV28 to TRBJ1-2; 8 bases map to TRBD1. In germline, CDR1 is MDHEN, CDR2 SYDVKM. The CDR3 spans 15 residues. With V trimmed by 4 bases and J by 4 bases, 8 bases remained unmatched. Here the CDR3 DNA reads TGTGCCAGCAGTTCCTTGGACAGGGAGGGCTATGGCTACACCTTC. Protein sequence: CASSSLDREGYGYTF.

This clone was seen a few times. The V call is TRBV7-9, the J call TRBJ2-7; a possible D gene is TRBD2 (5 bases). Germline loops: CDR1 SEHNR, CDR2 FQNEAQ (reference sequence). The CDR3 sequence is 12 residues long. V shed 6 bases and J shed 11 bases, with 17 bases lying between them. This chain's CDR3 is CASSTTLAYEYF. The CDR3 region has the DNA TGTGCCAGCAGTACGACCCTAGCATATGAGTACTTC.

This chain links TRBV11-2 with TRBJ2-3; D may be TRBD2 (6 bases). With 4 bases removed from V and 2 bases from J, the gap between germline ends came to 13 bases. The CDR3 covers 15 residues. The V gene's germline CDR1 is SGHAT and CDR2 FQNNGV. The CDR3 region has the DNA TGTGCCAGCAGCTCCTTTGGCGGGATCACAGATACGCAGTATTTT. Its translation is CASSSFGGITDTQYF.